The clone carrying this TCR beta chain occurred once. Antigen specificity is unknown. This specimen belongs to a study of Ad26.COV2.S vaccination and SARS-CoV-2 variants. Treatment denoted: approximately 18 received Ad26.COV2.S at low or high dose, single or two shots; 5 received placebo; per-sample allocation not given. Collection of the samples took place on day 63 after the first injection of vaccine or placebo. The sample came from a Boston adult aged 18-55 years. Germline trimming cut 4 bases from V and 3 bases from J; bases unmatched to any gene: 9. The CDR3 covers 17 residues. Per germline, CDR1 MNHEY and CDR2 SMNVEV (reference sequence). The method was immunoSEQ multiplex PCR; TCRdb's version includes in-frame clones alone and lacks a portion of them. The table records a few hundred thousand clones, 88% of them present only once. Study-wide findings and caveats: Breadth, reportedly substantial, characterized the spike-specific CD8+ and CD4+ T cell responses after vaccination.

The chain links TRBV27 to TRBJ2-2; 9 bases agree with TRBD1. This clonotype was sampled from a person aged 18-65 years who received the Ad26.COV2.S COVID-19 vaccine or a placebo. The material was peripheral blood, obtained in a trial of Ad26.COV2.S vaccine versus placebo. The CDR3, as DNA: TGTGCCAGCAGTTCCCACAGGGGGCGGATTGACACCGGGGAGCTGTTTTTT. It yields the protein CASSSHRGRIDTGELFF.